This TCR beta chain appears in the sequencing data of a study of blood T cell repertoires in COVID-19. CDR1 and CDR2 (germline): MNHEY, SVGAGI. CDR3 length: 13 amino acids. The V end lost 5 bases, the J end lost 4 bases, and 11 bases lay between the germline ends. Original analysis: Cell counts per sample came from amplifying reference gene primers. Profiled with immunoSEQ multiplex PCR; TCRdb holds only in-frame clones, not every one. That table is the source of V, J and clone size, and D and trimming were worked out from the DNA. The table includes approximately 280,000 clones, about 91% detected once.

The sequencing sample was made of peripheral blood. The chain couples TRBV6-5 to TRBJ2-5, with D possibly TRBD1 on 5 matching bases. The receptor comes from a woman between 55 and 75 years old with acute or convalescent COVID-19. CDR3: CASSPGWGETQYF. The CDR3, as DNA: TGTGCCAGCAGTCCAGGGTGGGGAGAGACCCAGTACTTC.